The next 2 T cell receptor beta chains were all read from a single sample in a study of early T cells in non-severe SARS-CoV-2 infection. MiXCR, applied by TCRdb to the 5' RACE reads, yields one record per CDR3 protein. The sample yields 35,000 to 45,000 distinct CDR3 sequences, 7.9% seen once. The material sequenced was whole blood, taken at baseline. The receptors were sampled from an adult who was a healthcare worker with PCR-confirmed SARS-CoV-2 infection or an uninfected control (not recorded which).

By share of the sample, this clonotype is large. The J gene is TRBJ1-2, the V gene TRBV7-8; 8 bases agree with TRBD1. V lost 1 base to trimming and J lost 6 bases; unmatched junction nucleotides: 1. The CDR3 length is 13 residues. Germline V gene lookup returns CDR1 SGHVS and CDR2 FQNEAQ. The CDR3 here is CASSLGTGNGYTF. The CDR3 region has the DNA TGTGCCAGCAGCTTAGGGACAGGGAATGGCTACACCTTC.

The chain is built from TRBV4-2 and TRBJ2-7, with a tentative D call TRBD2 (6 bases). Germline assignment: CDR1 LGHNA and CDR2 YNFKEQ. This CDR3 comprises 16 residues. Trimming cost V 1 base and J 1 base, with 14 bases left between them. CDR3 sequence: CASSQGPGLLSYEQYF. CDR3 nucleotides: TGTGCCAGCAGCCAAGGCCCGGGACTCTTATCCTACGAGCAGTACTTC.